This TCR beta chain originates from a study of cytomegalovirus exposure and HLA in healthy donors (dated by TCRdb to 2016 to 2017). With regard to the full study: In an earlier analysis of about 560 of the donors, 250 to 350 Gb of sequence data and 117 million unique TCR beta sequences from about 180 million T cells were reported. Among the roughly 400 genotyped donors, around 81% belonged to the genetic ancestry cluster associated with self-reported Caucasian donors. A later genetic analysis used genome-wide SNP genotypes for about 60% of the 666 donors, treating that subset as a discovery cohort. Rather than drawing on any new phenotypic data, the later analysis identified candidate immune exposures from TCR beta sequences and the way those sequences occurred across donors. About five DR-DQ haplotypes were treated as single units for association and clustering because of strong linkage in the cohort. A separate validation cohort of 100 to 150 different subjects was used in addition to the roughly 670-subject first cohort. In a later analysis, previously published TCR beta repertoires from more than 500 donors were re-analyzed and high-resolution HLA genotyping was added so that TCR occurrence patterns could be studied. The number of typed donors differed by locus: roughly 629-640 for A, B, C, DRB1 and DQB1; 522 for DQA1; fewer than 610 for DPA1; and approximately 450 for DPB1. All discovery cohort repertoires had been generated using a single sequencing platform. The study used immunosequencing to profile the T cell repertoires of 666 subjects and linked those repertoires to cytomegalovirus serostatus. The study was designed to test whether signatures of past pathogen exposure could be identified by cataloging public T cell receptors. Donor age, sex, ethnicity and CMV serostatus were compiled together with the repertoire data. The study combined high-throughput TCR immunosequencing, statistical association of individual TCRs with disease status, and machine learning to predict cytomegalovirus infection status. An earlier analysis of some 600 of the donors applied high-throughput TCR beta sequencing to assess whether each TCR beta V gene segment acted as functional or pseudogenic. Across under 500 genotyped donors of the cohort, an average of approximately 240,000 unique TCR beta nucleotide sequences per donor were sequenced, and roughly 17% of those sequences were non-productive. Class I and class II HLA loci were covered by the typing at four-digit resolution. About 280 gigabases of sequencing data and 75 million to 85 million unique TCR sequences made up an early release that covered about 640 HLA-typed donors.

Taken from the germline V gene (reference sequence), the CDR1 and CDR2 loops are LNHDA and SQIVND. Deletion took 0 bases off V and 1 base off J, with a span of 13 bases between the germline ends. The CDR3 measures 17 amino acids from cysteine to phenylalanine. Solely the CDR3 DNA is kept, with 51 bases framed from the first base. The method was the immunoSEQ multiplex PCR assay. For the multiplex PCR, a mixture combining 60 forward primers for TCR Vbeta segments and 13 reverse primers for TCR Jbeta segments was used. The CDR3 region of rearranged TCR beta genes was amplified from genomic DNA by a multiplex PCR assay. Amplified TCR beta libraries were sequenced as 87-base-pair reads on the Illumina HiSeq System. On the authors' methods: Across the roughly 670 repertoires, a later analysis counted 75 million to 90 million unique TCR beta chains, 8.5 million to 12 million of which were shared by at least two donors. A nearest-neighbor algorithm error-corrected the raw reads and collapsed the reads into unique sequences, merging closely related sequences to remove PCR and sequencing errors. To assign V, D and J gene segments, CDR3 sequences were aligned to IMGT reference sequences. For a sequence to be retained, at least a six-nucleotide match to both a V gene segment and a J gene segment was required. Rearrangements were classified as productive when the CDR3 lacked stop codons and remained in frame with V and J, and all other rearrangements were classified as non-productive. CDR3 was defined according to IMGT convention as the region running from the second conserved V-encoded cysteine to the conserved J-encoded phenylalanine. In an earlier analysis of roughly 610 of the donors, sequences lacking an unambiguous match to a single V gene segment were excluded. An earlier analysis of roughly 590 of the donors called V segments functional above 56.7% productive rearrangements and segregating when the between-donor standard deviation exceeded 5%. A statistical classification framework was built for diagnosing cytomegalovirus status from the catalog of TCR beta chain sequences. In a later analysis, V and J genes were assigned by comparing TCR nucleotide sequences against IMGT/GENE-DB human TR gene sequences. In a later analysis, CDR3 sequences and most-parsimonious VDJ recombination scenarios were assigned using the TCRdist pipeline. A later analysis defined each TCR beta chain by its CDR3 amino acid sequence plus V-gene family, and excluded reads lacking a unique V-gene family. To address suspected cross-contamination and a sequencing artifact, a later analysis removed several hundred highly shared, low-generation-probability nucleotide sequences. In a later analysis, a clonal expansion index for each public chain was calculated from normalized within-repertoire ranks of inferred template counts. In a later analysis, generation probabilities were computed with a VDJ recombination model fitted to out-of-frame rearrangements, and the resulting probabilities were checked against IGoR. In a later analysis, hypergeometric tests were used to score TCR-TCR, TCR-HLA and TCR-CMV co-occurrence, with a repertoire-size bias correction applied to TCR pairs. False discovery rates were estimated in a later analysis by permuting HLA or CMV assignments 20 times. In a later analysis, co-occurring TCRs were grouped using DBSCAN, with TCRdist sequence similarity added in when clustering inside HLA-allele-positive subsets. Repertoires with fewer than 30,000 or more than 120,000 public chains, plus five repertoires with anomalous nucleotide sharing, were excluded from co-occurrence clustering. Held by TCRdb, this immuneACCESS table contains in-frame sequences only and omits some clones. Under half of the omission traces to an unresolved V gene where checked; the cause of the rest is unknown. D and trimming come from the DNA, and the V and J calls and clone size come from that table. The sample records some 120,000 clones, 65% to 80% of which are singletons. Less than 15% of the sample goes to the ten largest clones.

The cohort consisted of 650 to 850 healthy bone marrow donors. At the time of sampling, all cohort members were nominally healthy, though unrecorded immune exposures were likely present. The donor tested CMV seropositive, placing the donor among the 290 or so seropositive members of the cohort. A peripheral blood sample was collected from each donor, and TCR beta sequencing was performed on peripheral blood mononuclear cells. Genomic DNA was extracted from the blood cell samples with the Qiagen DNeasy Blood Extraction Kit. For this clone: Its antigen remains undetermined. No base qualities exist here, and no much larger clone lies one base off it.

Findings and caveats that apply to the study as a whole: In a later genetic analysis, a missense DCLRE1C variant was associated with V-gene and J-gene trimming of TCR beta chains, and the association was replicated in an independent cohort. A further reported finding was that TCR beta sequences accurately predicted the HLA-A and HLA-B alleles for most subjects in the first cohort. In vitro tests confirmed that three of the cytomegalovirus-associated TCR beta chains recognize cytomegalovirus antigens. Immune exposure information for the cohort was limited to CMV serostatus. According to the authors, the approach could potentially be generalized to other disease states and immunological phenotypes. Roughly uniform sequencing depth across donors was assumed in presence/absence analyses, although this assumption may not hold. A later analysis found that TCR association rates varied across HLA loci, with DRB1 alleles showing the most associated TCRs and HLA-C alleles the fewest. A later analysis associated 15,000 or so TCR beta sequences with specific HLA alleles at a false discovery rate of 0.05. According to a later genetic analysis, donors in an Asian-associated ancestry cluster had fewer N-insertions in productive TCRs than the approximately 630-donor mean. In the study, some 180 TCR beta chains were listed as associated with cytomegalovirus. In an earlier analysis of 500 to 650 of the donors, most TCR beta V segments appeared in productive rearrangements about 90% or about 30% of the time, broadly matching IMGT annotations. Compared with equally common non-associated chains, HLA-associated TCR beta chains in a later analysis were more clonally expanded and had lower generation probabilities. While some public TCRs were present in many individuals, most TCR sequences turned up only very rarely across donors. According to a later analysis, parvovirus B19, influenza, CMV and Epstein-Barr virus appeared linked to several top co-occurrence clusters. Some IMGT-functional V segments, including TRBV6-2 and TRBV6-3, could not be distinguished by the 87-base-pair reads and were therefore excluded. The earlier analysis of almost 600 of the donors excluded seventeen rarely observed V segments, including chromosome 9 orphons, because counts were too low. In a later analysis, most CMV-associated TCR beta chains were found to appear HLA-restricted, with HLA associations seemingly driven largely by CMV exposure. Linkage disequilibrium might explain the correlated functional status among segregating V segments, but an unknown experimental factor could not be excluded. Strong co-occurrence of HLA alleles, especially DR and DQ, made assigning TCR associations to individual alleles difficult. Cytomegalovirus status was reported to be diagnosed by the classifier with high specificity and sensitivity in both the original and validation cohorts. The cohort was sequenced for TCR beta chains only, and without alpha or paired-chain data the features that could be detected were limited. HLA typing was unavailable for some donors at each locus, so association tests used only the typed subset. A group of highly shared sequence variants was considered likely to be a technical artifact of the sequencing pipeline.

The sample taken for sequencing was PBMCs. The receptor chain draws on TRBV19 and TRBJ1-5; the D gene cannot be named for sure. The source of this sequence is a woman aged 60-75 years in good health and CMV-seropositive. In nucleotides, the sequence is TGTGCCAGTAGTATAGATCCGAAAGACACGAGCAATCAGCCCCAGCATTTT. Its product reads: CASSIDPKDTSNQPQHF.